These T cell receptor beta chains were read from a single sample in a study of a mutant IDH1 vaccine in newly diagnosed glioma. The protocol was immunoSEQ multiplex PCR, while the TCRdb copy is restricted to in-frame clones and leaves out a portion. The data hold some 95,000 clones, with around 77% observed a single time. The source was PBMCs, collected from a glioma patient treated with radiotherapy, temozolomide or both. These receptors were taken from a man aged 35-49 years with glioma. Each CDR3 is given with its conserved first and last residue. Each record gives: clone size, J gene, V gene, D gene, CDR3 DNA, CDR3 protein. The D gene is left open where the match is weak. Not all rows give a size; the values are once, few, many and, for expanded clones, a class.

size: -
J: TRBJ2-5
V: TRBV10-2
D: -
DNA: TGCGCCAGCAGTGCGGCCTCCTACCAAGAGACCCAGTACTTC
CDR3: CASSAASYQETQYF

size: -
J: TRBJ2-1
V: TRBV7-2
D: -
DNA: TGTGCCAGCAGCTTAGCGCTGTCGGGGGCCGCCCTGTACAATGAGCAGTTCTTC
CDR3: CASSLALSGAALYNEQFF

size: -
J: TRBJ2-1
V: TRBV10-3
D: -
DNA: TGTGCCATCAGTGAGTCGATGGGCAAGGAGGAGCAGTTCTTC
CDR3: CAISESMGKEEQFF

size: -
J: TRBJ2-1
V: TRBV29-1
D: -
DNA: TGCAGCGTTGGGCAGACTTTTAACAATGAGCAGTTCTTC
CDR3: CSVGQTFNNEQFF

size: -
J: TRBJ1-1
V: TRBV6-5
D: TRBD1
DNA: TGTGCCAGCAGTTACTTTGACAGGGTTGAAGCTTTCTTT
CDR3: CASSYFDRVEAFF

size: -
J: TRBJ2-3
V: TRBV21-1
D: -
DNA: TGTGCCAGCAGCAAAGGGAAGACTAGCGGGACAGATACGCAGTATTTT
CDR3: CASSKGKTSGTDTQYF

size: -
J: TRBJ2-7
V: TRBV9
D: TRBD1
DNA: TGTGCCAGCAGCCCCCCGACAGGGGGCCCACCGCACGAGCAGTACTTC
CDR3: CASSPPTGGPPHEQYF

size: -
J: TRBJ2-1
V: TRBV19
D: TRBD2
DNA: TGTGCCAGTAGTACGTCTAGCGGAAGAGTATACAATGAGCAGTTCTTC
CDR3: CASSTSSGRVYNEQFF

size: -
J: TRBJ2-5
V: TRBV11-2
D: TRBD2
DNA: TGTGCCAGCAGCTTTGGTATGGCTGGGACTAGAGGGGAGACCCAGTACTTC
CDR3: CASSFGMAGTRGETQYF

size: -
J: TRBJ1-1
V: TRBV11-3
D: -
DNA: TGTGCCAGCAGTTGGAGGGCGCGAACTGAAGCTTTCTTT
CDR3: CASSWRARTEAFF

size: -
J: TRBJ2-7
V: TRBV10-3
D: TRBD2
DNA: TGTGCCATCAGCGGGAGCGGGACCTCCCCAGGCGAGCAGTACTTC
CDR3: CAISGSGTSPGEQYF

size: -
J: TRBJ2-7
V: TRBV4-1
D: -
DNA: TGCGCCAGCAGCCAAGAGCAGTCGGCCCAGACGTACTTC
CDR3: CASSQEQSAQTYF

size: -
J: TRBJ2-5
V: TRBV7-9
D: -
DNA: TGTGCCAGCACCCAGCAGGAAGGGGAGACCCAGTACTTC
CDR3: CASTQQEGETQYF

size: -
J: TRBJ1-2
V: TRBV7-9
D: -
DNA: TGTGCCAGCAGCTCAGCTGTGGAGGGGGTTACCGGCTACACCTTC
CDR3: CASSSAVEGVTGYTF

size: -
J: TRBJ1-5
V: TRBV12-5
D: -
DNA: TGTGCTAGTGGTTTGGTTCGGGAAGCTCAGCCCCAGCATTTT
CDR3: CASGLVREAQPQHF

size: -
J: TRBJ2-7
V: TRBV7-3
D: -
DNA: TGTGCCAGCAGCTTAACGAACGGCTACGAGCAGTACTTC
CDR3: CASSLTNGYEQYF

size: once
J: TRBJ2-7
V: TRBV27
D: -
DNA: TGTGCCAGCAGTTTCCCTCAGGGAGAGCAGTACTTC
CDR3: CASSFPQGEQYF

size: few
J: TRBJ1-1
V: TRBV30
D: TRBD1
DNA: TGTGCCTACGACAGGGGTTCCATGAACACTGAAGCTTTCTTT
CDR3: CAYDRGSMNTEAFF

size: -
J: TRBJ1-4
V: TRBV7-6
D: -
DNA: TGTGCCAGCAGCCAAGGGTCCAGGGTGTTAGCTAATGAAAAACTGTTTTTT
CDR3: CASSQGSRVLANEKLFF

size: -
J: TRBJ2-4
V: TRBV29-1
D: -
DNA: TGCAGCGTTCGACCAGGGAGTATCCTAAACATTCAGTACTTC
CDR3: CSVRPGSILNIQYF

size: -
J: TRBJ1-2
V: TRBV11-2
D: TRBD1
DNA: TGTGCCAGCAGCTTAGGGTTTGAGACAGGGCATGGCTACACCTTC
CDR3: CASSLGFETGHGYTF

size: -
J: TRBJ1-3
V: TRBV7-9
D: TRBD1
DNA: TGTGCCAGCAGCTTAGCCCCAGGGGGCGGTGCTGGAAACACCATATATTTT
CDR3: CASSLAPGGGAGNTIYF

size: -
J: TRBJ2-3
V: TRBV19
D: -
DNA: TGTGCCAGTAGTCTCCCCAGGAGTAGCACAGATACGCAGTATTTT
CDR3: CASSLPRSSTDTQYF

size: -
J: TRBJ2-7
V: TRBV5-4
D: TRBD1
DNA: TGTGCCAGCAGCTCGGTCGTGGGACAGGGGAGCGAGCAGTACTTC
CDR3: CASSSVVGQGSEQYF

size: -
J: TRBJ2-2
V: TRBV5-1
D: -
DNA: TGCGCCAGCAGCGAGAAGACCACCGCCGGGGAGCTGTTTTTT
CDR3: CASSEKTTAGELFF

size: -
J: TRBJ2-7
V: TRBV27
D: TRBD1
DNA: TGTGCCAGCAGACGGGACAGGGGTTACGAGCAGTACTTC
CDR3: CASRRDRGYEQYF

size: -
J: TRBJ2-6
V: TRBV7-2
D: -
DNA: TGTGCCAGCAGAGGGGTGGGGGCCAACGTCCTGACTTTC
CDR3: CASRGVGANVLTF

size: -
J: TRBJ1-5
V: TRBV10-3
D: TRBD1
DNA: TGTGCCATCAGGGACAGGGAAGGTCAGCCCCAGCATTTT
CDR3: CAIRDREGQPQHF

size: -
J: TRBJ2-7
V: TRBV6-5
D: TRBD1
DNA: TGTGCCAGCAGTTACGTAAGGGGGCGTTTCGAGCAGTACTTC
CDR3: CASSYVRGRFEQYF

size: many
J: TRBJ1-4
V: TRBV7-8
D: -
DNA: TGTGCCAGCAGCTTACGGGAGCAGAAACTGTTTTTT
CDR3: CASSLREQKLFF

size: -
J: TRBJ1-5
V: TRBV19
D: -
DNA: TGTGCCAGTAGTACCCCCGCGGGGGGGGGCAATCAGCCCCAGCATTTT
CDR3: CASSTPAGGGNQPQHF

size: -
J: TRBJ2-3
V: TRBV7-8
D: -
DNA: TGTGCCAGCAGCTTAGGGCTAGCCGGCACAGATACGCAGTATTTT
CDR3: CASSLGLAGTDTQYF

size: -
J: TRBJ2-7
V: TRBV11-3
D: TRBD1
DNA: TGTGCCAGCAGCCTCGGCAGGGGGCCGTCCTACGAGCAGTACTTC
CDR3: CASSLGRGPSYEQYF

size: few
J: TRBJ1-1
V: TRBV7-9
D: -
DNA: TGTGCCAGCAGGGGGAAAGGGACTGAAGCTTTCTTT
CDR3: CASRGKGTEAFF

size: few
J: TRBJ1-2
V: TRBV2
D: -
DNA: TGTGCCAGCAGGACGGGCACCGGTAACTATGGCTACACCTTC
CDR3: CASRTGTGNYGYTF

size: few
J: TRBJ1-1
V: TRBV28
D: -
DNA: TGTGCCAGTGGACATAAGAGACCTGAAGCTTTCTTT
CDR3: CASGHKRPEAFF

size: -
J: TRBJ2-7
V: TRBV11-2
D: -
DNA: TGTGCCAGCAGCCGTTGGGGCAGCCGACACTCCTACGAGCAGTACTTC
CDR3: CASSRWGSRHSYEQYF

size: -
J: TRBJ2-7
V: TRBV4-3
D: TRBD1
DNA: TGCGCCAGCAGCCCGGGACAGGGGGCCTACGAGCAGTACTTC
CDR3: CASSPGQGAYEQYF

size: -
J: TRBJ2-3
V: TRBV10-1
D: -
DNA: TGCGCCAGCAGTGGACCGACCGGGACGGGAAGAGATACGCAGTATTTT
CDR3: CASSGPTGTGRDTQYF

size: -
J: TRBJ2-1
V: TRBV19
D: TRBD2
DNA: TGTGCCAGTAGTATCGGGGAGGGGTACAATGAGCAGTTCTTC
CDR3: CASSIGEGYNEQFF

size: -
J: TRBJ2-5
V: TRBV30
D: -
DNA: TGTGCCTGGAGTGGAACAGAGCAAGGGGCCCAGTACTTC
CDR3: CAWSGTEQGAQYF

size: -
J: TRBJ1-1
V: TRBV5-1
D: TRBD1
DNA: TGCGCCAGCAGCCAAGGGGGCGCCTCCTCTGAAGCTTTCTTT
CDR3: CASSQGGASSEAFF

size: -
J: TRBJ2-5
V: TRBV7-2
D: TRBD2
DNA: TGTGCCAGCAGCTTGTGGGCTAGCGGGAAAGAGACCCAGTACTTC
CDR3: CASSLWASGKETQYF

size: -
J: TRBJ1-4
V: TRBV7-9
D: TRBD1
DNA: TGTGCCAGCAGCACCGACAGGGAAAGCGGTGAAAAACTGTTTTTT
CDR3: CASSTDRESGEKLFF

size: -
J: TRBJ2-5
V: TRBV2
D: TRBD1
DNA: TGTGCCAGCAGTGTACTCTCGGGACAGGGAGCAAAAGAGCACGACAAAGAGACCCAGTACTTC
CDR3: CASSVLSGQGAKEHDKETQYF

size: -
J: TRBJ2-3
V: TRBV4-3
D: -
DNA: TGCGCCAGCAGCCAAGATCGCAAGACAGATACGCAGTATTTT
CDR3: CASSQDRKTDTQYF

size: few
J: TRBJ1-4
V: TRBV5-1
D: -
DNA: TGCGCCAGCAGCTTTGGTAGGGCAAAAGAAAAACTGTTTTTT
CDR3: CASSFGRAKEKLFF

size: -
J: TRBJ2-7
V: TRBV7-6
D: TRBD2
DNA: TGTGCCAGCAGTCGGCGGACTAGCGGGGGGCCCCCTTACTACGAGCAGTACTTC
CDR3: CASSRRTSGGPPYYEQYF

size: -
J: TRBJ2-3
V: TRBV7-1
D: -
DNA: TGTGCTATCGGGGCGCAGCACGATACGCAGTATTTT
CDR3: CAIGAQHDTQYF

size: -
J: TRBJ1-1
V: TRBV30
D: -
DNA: TGTGCCTGGATTGAGGGTGGAGCTTTCTTT
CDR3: CAWIEGGAFF

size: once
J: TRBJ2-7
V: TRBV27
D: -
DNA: TGTGCCAGCAGGTCACGACTAAGCTCCTACGAGCAGTACTTC
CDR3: CASRSRLSSYEQYF

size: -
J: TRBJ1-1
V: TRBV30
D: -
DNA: TGTGCCTGGAGTACAGGAATCACTGAAGCTTTCTTT
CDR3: CAWSTGITEAFF

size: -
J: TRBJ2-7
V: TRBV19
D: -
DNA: TGTGCCAGTAGTATGGCATACCCTCCCTACGAGCAGTACTTC
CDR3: CASSMAYPPYEQYF

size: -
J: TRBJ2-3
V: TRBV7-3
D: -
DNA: TGTGCCAGCAGCTTAACAGTCAAACAGGCAGATACGCAGTATTTT
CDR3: CASSLTVKQADTQYF

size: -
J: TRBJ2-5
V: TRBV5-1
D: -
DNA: TGCGCCAGCAACCTAGGCCGCACAGGCAATACTCAAGAGACCCAGTACTTC
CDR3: CASNLGRTGNTQETQYF

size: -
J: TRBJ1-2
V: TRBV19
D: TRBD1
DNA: TGTGCCAGTAGTGCAATTAACTCGGACAGGGCGCGGGGCTACACCTTC
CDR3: CASSAINSDRARGYTF

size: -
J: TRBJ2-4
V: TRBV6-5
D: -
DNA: TGTGCCAGCAGGAAGGCTCTAGCGGCCAAAAACATTCAGTACTTC
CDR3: CASRKALAAKNIQYF